This T cell receptor (beta chain) originates from a study of CD8 T cells in Susac syndrome. Whole-study context: Blood was drawn from Susac syndrome patients while they were therapy-naive, on corticosteroids, or on intravenous immunoglobulin alone.

Between the trimmed V and J ends, which lost 4 bases and 3 bases, there was a span of 10 bases. Germline V lookup: CDR1 SQVTM, CDR2 ANQGSEA. The CDR3 is made up of 12 amino acids. Of note for this clonotype: Its antigen is as yet unknown.

Patients with Susac syndrome met the recently defined diagnostic criteria for definite or probable disease. Regarding the study as a whole: CD4+ repertoires of Susac syndrome patients lacked detectable clonal expansion.

It was with random hexamers that roughly 0.45 to 1 ug RNA was reverse transcribed. Amplification of TCR beta CDR3 was carried out by immunoSEQ multiplex PCR, which covered 54 Vbeta and 13 Jbeta segments. TCRdb recomputed calls from the immunoSEQ multiplex PCR reads with MiXCR, one row per CDR3 protein. The sample contains approximately 150,000 distinct CDR3 sequences, nearly 97% of which appear only once. This sequence joins TRBV29-1 and TRBJ2-7; possible D gene TRBD1, 6 bases. Sequences were obtained from CD4+ T cells from PBMCs. This receptor was taken from a human donor with Susac syndrome. CDR3 bases: TGCAGCGTTGTGTCACAGGGCTACGAGCAGTACTTC. It specifies CSVVSQGYEQYF.